This TCR beta chain stems from a study of shared clonotypes between healthy human individuals. Data came from immunoSEQ multiplex PCR; TCRdb stores just in-frame clones and leaves some out. This sample has approximately 1.1 million clones, with around three quarters found just once. Memory CD4+ cells were the fraction left after CD45RA+ naive selection. As to this clone: This same CDR3 is encoded by further DNA sequences in the sample.

The CDR3 runs 12 residues. The germline V gene encodes CDR1 MDHEN and CDR2 SYDVKM. With 5 bases removed from V and 4 bases from J, the gap between germline ends came to 9 bases. The J gene is TRBJ2-7, the V gene TRBV28, with D possibly matching TRBD1 (6 bases). This TCR came from a man between 18 and 35 years old in good health. Some clones in this sample may be carry-over from other donors' samples. Sequencing used memory CD4+ T cells from PBMCs. Documented subset: CD45RA-negative fraction. As DNA, the CDR3 is TGTGCCAGCAGTCTCAGGGGTTACGAGCAGTACTTC. It specifies CASSLRGYEQYF. Full variable domain (outside the CDR3, taken from reference TRBV28 and TRBJ2-7): DVKVTQSSRYLVKRTGEKVFLECVQDMDHENMFWYRQDPGLGLRLIYFSYDVKMKEKGDIPEGYSVSREKKERFSLILESASTNQTSMYLCASSLRGYEQYFGPGTRLTVT.